Given below is one T cell receptor beta chain in context. Its specificity is unknown. Per the study methods: Clinicopathological groups of papillary thyroid cancer showed CDR3 differences that were used to build a distant-metastasis classifier. TCRdb recomputed clones from the PCR reads via MiXCR. The V and J calls follow TCRdb's processing rather than the paper's. The data contain about 7,700 clones, approximately 31% of them seen just once; the ten biggest clones take up 25% to 30%. The V and J ends lost 5 bases and 5 bases respectively, with 24 bases between them. CDR3 length: 17 residues. The sample originates from a study of metastatic and nonmetastatic thyroid tumors. As for the study in general: Repertoires were compared across blood and tumor or nodule tissue from malignant and benign thyroid patients.

Patients had received no treatment of any kind before thyroid surgery. General study points: Within blood and tumor, benign nodules reportedly had significantly lower TCR beta diversity than malignant thyroid tumors did.

Sample: tumor tissue. This clonotype was obtained from a female donor with papillary thyroid cancer or a benign thyroid nodule (not recorded which). Some clones in this sample may be carry-over from other donors' samples. The chain is built from TRBV12-3 or TRBV12-4 and TRBJ1-1, with TRBD1 as a possible D gene (5 bases). CDR3 sequence reads: CASSPTAGAVFGTEAFF. In DNA form, the CDR3 reads TGTGCCAGCAGTCCGACAGCGGGCGCGGTCTTTGGGACTGAAGCTTTCTTT.